These 29 T cell receptor beta chains share one sample of origin, sequenced in a study of CD8+ T cells in alopecia areata. Extracted RNA was reverse transcribed into cDNA, the sequencing template. Profiled with immunoSEQ multiplex PCR; TCRdb holds only in-frame clones, not every one. The table includes 250,000 or so clones, around 67% detected once. The sequencing used CD4+ T cells sorted from blood, collected at week 0. These receptors came from a human donor with alopecia areata.

As for this clone: The identical CDR3 is also encoded by other nucleotide sequences in the sample. The chain uses TRBV7-2 and TRBJ1-2, with unresolved D. The CDR3 runs to 13 residues. CDR1 and CDR2 (germline): SGHTA, FQGNSA. The V end was cut by 1 base, the J end by 0 bases, with 3 bases between. CDR3 residues: CASSLDSNYGYTF. In DNA, the CDR3 is TGTGCCAGCAGCTTAGACTCTAACTATGGCTACACCTTC.

The chain employs TRBV7-3 and TRBJ2-3; D is ambiguous. Germline V gene lookup returns CDR1 SGHTA and CDR2 FQGTGA. The V end was cut by 1 base, the J end by 2 bases, with 7 bases between. The CDR3 is 14 amino acids. The CDR3 reads CASSLMASTDTQYF. CDR3 sequence (DNA): TGTGCCAGCAGCTTAATGGCCTCCACAGATACGCAGTATTTT.

This clone was found once. The chain combines TRBV7-2 with TRBJ1-5; D is undetermined. This CDR3 comprises 13 residues. CDR1 is SGHTA, CDR2 FQGNSA, per germline. Trimming pared 3 bases from V and 4 bases from J, leaving 7 bases between. The CDR3 is CASSFARNQPQHF. CDR3 nucleotide sequence: TGTGCCAGCAGCTTTGCCAGGAATCAGCCCCAGCATTTT.

The V call is TRBV29-1, the J call TRBJ2-1; 10 positions match TRBD1. J was trimmed by 4 bases and V by 1 base; bases with no gene match: 1. In germline, CDR1 is SQVTM, CDR2 ANQGSEA. This CDR3 comprises 14 residues. The CDR3 region is CSVEGTGGYNEQFF. For the CDR3, the DNA is TGCAGCGTTGAAGGGACAGGGGGGTACAATGAGCAGTTCTTC.

This chain connects TRBV7-3 to TRBJ2-5; D remains unclear. The J call may be mistaken, given a closer DNA end match to TRBJ2-7. The CDR3 spans 12 residues. Germline values: CDR1 SGHTA, CDR2 FQGTGA. The CDR3 reads CASSGGLYEQYF. DNA of the CDR3: TGTGCCAGCAGTGGTGGGCTCTACGAGCAGTACTTC.

CDR3 bases: TGCGCCAGCAGCCAAGAACCGGGGAACAGGGCGTTCTTC. It translates to CASSQEPGNRAFF. The chain carries TRBV4-1 and TRBJ2-1, with D perhaps matching TRBD1 (6 bases). CDR1 and CDR2 from the germline V gene are MGHRA and YSYEKL. Trimming took 0 bases from V and 15 from J, leaving 15 bases between them. This CDR3 spans 13 amino acids.

J is TRBJ2-1 and V is TRBV25-1; 11 bases fit TRBD1. There are 15 residues in the CDR3. The ends lost 6 bases at V and 7 bases at J; junction bases unmatched: 8. Germline assignment: CDR1 MGHDK and CDR2 SYGVNS. This CDR3 reads CASRTGGQGANEQFF. In nucleotides, the CDR3 is TGTGCCAGCAGGACCGGAGGACAGGGGGCTAATGAGCAGTTCTTC.

This clone was counted once. The chain links TRBV6-5 to TRBJ2-7, with a weak D call TRBD2 (6 bases). Germline V CDR1 and CDR2: MNHEY, SVGAGI. This CDR3 contains 14 residues. V gave up 5 bases and J gave up 2 bases, with 13 bases separating them. This chain's CDR3 is CASSAPTRTYEQYF. CDR3 nucleotides: TGTGCCAGCAGTGCGCCGACTAGAACCTACGAGCAGTACTTC.

The chain is built from TRBV7-9 and TRBJ2-3, with 8 bases that match TRBD1. The CDR3 spans 13 residues. Germline assignment: CDR1 SEHNR and CDR2 FQNEAQ (reference sequence). V lost 4 bases and J lost 6; bases outside the gene matches: 3. In nucleotides, the CDR3 is TGTGCCAGCAGCTACCGACAGGGGGATACGCAGTATTTT. Its protein product is CASSYRQGDTQYF.

The chain recombines TRBV7-9 with TRBJ2-3, with 11 nucleotides matching TRBD2. Per the germline V gene, CDR1 is SEHNR and CDR2 is FQNEAQ (reference sequence). CDR3 length: 16 residues. Trimming removed 5 bases from V and 2 bases from J; junction bases left unmatched: 6. The CDR3 is CASSHATSGVTDTQYF. In DNA form, the CDR3 reads TGTGCCAGCAGCCATGCGACTAGCGGGGTCACAGATACGCAGTATTTT.

V and J are TRBV14 and TRBJ1-6; possibly TRBD1 for D (5 bases). From germline, CDR1 is SGHDN and CDR2 FVKESK. V lost 0 bases, J lost 6 bases, and 12 bases lay in between. The CDR3 covers 16 residues. CDR3 coding DNA: TGTGCCAGCAGCCAAGATTGGGGCAGGGCTAATTCACCCCTCCACTTT. This encodes CASSQDWGRANSPLHF.

The CDR3 region has the DNA TGCAGCGTCGGAGGGACTGCGGATGAAAAACTGTTTTTT. It specifies CSVGGTADEKLFF. This chain links TRBV29-1 with TRBJ1-4; maybe TRBD1 (5 bases). This CDR3 is built from 13 residues. Germline V gene lookup returns CDR1 SQVTM and CDR2 ANQGSEA. V shed 6 bases and J shed 6 bases, with 14 bases lying between them.

The gene calls are TRBV4-2 and TRBJ1-2; 10 positions agree with TRBD1. Per the germline V gene, CDR1 is LGHNA and CDR2 is YNFKEQ. CDR3 length: 16 residues. Unmatched junction bases numbered 14, after V lost 7 bases and J lost 6 bases. The CDR3 sequence is CASNSAQDRGRDGYTF. The DNA for the CDR3 is TGTGCCAGCAACTCGGCACAAGACAGGGGGCGTGATGGCTACACCTTC.

This clone showed up just a few times. The chain joins TRBV30 to TRBJ2-3, with a weak D call TRBD2 (6 bases). V was pared by 4 bases and J by 0 bases, with 11 bases between. Germline lookup yields CDR1 GTSNPN and CDR2 SVGIG (reference sequence). The CDR3 consists of 14 residues. The CDR3 sequence is CAWMRGLSTDTQYF. CDR3 DNA: TGTGCCTGGATGCGGGGCCTTAGCACAGATACGCAGTATTTT. Variable domain in full (rest from reference TRBV30 and TRBJ2-3): SQTIHQWPATLVQPVGSPLSLECTVEGTSNPNLYWYRQAAGRGLQLLFYSVGIGQISSEVPQNLSASRPQDRQFILSSKKLLLSDSGFYLCAWMRGLSTDTQYFGPGTRLTVL.

This clone is a singleton in its sample. This chain links TRBV18 with TRBJ2-3; TRBD2 matches 7 bases. This CDR3 has 13 residues. CDR1 is KGHSH, CDR2 LQKENI, per germline. After removal of 5 bases from V and 7 bases from J, the junction contained 6 bases not matched to a gene. CDR3 DNA sequence: TGTGCCAGCTCAGCCGGGGGGAGCAATACGCAGTATTTT. This codes for CASSAGGSNTQYF.

This clone has a single count. The genes are TRBV30 and TRBJ1-1, with no clear D. Per the germline V gene, CDR1 is GTSNPN and CDR2 is SVGIG (reference sequence). V lost 5 bases, J lost 2 bases, and 12 bases lay in between. The CDR3 contains 13 residues. For the CDR3, the DNA is TGTGCCTGGTGCCGGTCGGCTAACACTGAAGCTTTCTTT. Protein: CAWCRSANTEAFF. Full variable domain (remainder filled in from reference TRBV30 and TRBJ1-1): SQTIHQWPATLVQPVGSPLSLECTVEGTSNPNLYWYRQAAGRGLQLLFYSVGIGQISSEVPQNLSASRPQDRQFILSSKKLLLSDSGFYLCAWCRSANTEAFFGQGTRLTVV.

This clone was counted a single time. The chain has TRBV5-4 and TRBJ2-3; D remains unclear. Germline CDR1 reads SGHNT; CDR2 reads YYREEE (reference sequence). The V gene lost 4 bases and the J gene lost 3 bases, with 12 bases spanning the gap. The CDR3 has 14 amino acids. CDR3 coding DNA: TGTGCCAGCAGCCTCACGGACGGAACAGATACGCAGTATTTT. It translates to CASSLTDGTDTQYF.

This clone was picked up one time. The rearrangement links TRBV9 to TRBJ2-1; TRBD1 matches 9 bases. V lost 3 bases and J lost 6; bases outside the gene matches: 7. CDR1 and CDR2 from the germline V gene are SGDLS and YYNGEE. This CDR3 has 15 amino acids. The CDR3 loop reads CASSADRGFFNEQFF. CDR3 coding DNA: TGTGCCAGCAGCGCGGACAGGGGATTTTTCAATGAGCAGTTCTTC.

The table lists this clone with a few counts. This rearrangement joins TRBV30 to TRBJ2-7, with 8 bases aligning to TRBD2. The CDR3 is 13 residues long. Germline-derived CDR1 and CDR2 are GTSNPN and SVGIG (reference sequence). V was pared by 6 bases and J by 6 bases, with 10 bases of the junction left unmatched. CDR3 nucleotides: TGTGCCTGCCACGGGGGGGGTATTGGCGAGCAGTACTTC. Encoded protein: CACHGGGIGEQYF.

The CDR3 region is CASYIGTGGTEAFF. CDR3 bases: TGTGCCAGCTACATAGGTACAGGAGGTACTGAAGCTTTCTTT. The chain recombines TRBV7-2 with TRBJ1-1, with D perhaps TRBD1 (5 bases). Trimming took 8 bases from V and 5 from J, leaving 18 bases between them. Germline V gives CDR1 SGHTA, CDR2 FQGNSA. This CDR3 contains 14 residues.

This clone was seen only once. The chain combines TRBV5-6 with TRBJ2-7; 9 bases are shared with TRBD1. Germline V gene sequence: CDR1 SGHDT, CDR2 YYEEEE. The CDR3 length is 15 residues. Trimming removed 2 bases from V and 6 bases from J; junction bases left unmatched: 9. The CDR3 sequence is CASSFRSTGGSEQYF. In DNA, the CDR3 is TGTGCCAGCAGCTTCCGATCGACAGGGGGGTCCGAGCAGTACTTC.

V usage is TRBV7-2 and J usage is TRBJ1-5; D is uncertain. Germline loops: CDR1 SGHTA, CDR2 FQGNSA. V gave up 5 bases and J gave up 5 bases, with 10 bases separating them. This CDR3 is built from 13 residues. CDR3 sequence: CASSPDRDQPQHF. The CDR3 DNA follows: TGTGCCAGCAGCCCGGACCGAGATCAGCCCCAGCATTTT.

The CDR3 sequence is CASSEISAIYF. The DNA for the CDR3 is TGTGCCAGCAGTGAAATCTCCGCCATATATTTT. The genes are TRBV2 and TRBJ1-3; D unclear. In germline, CDR1 is SNHLY, CDR2 FYNNEI. V was trimmed by 2 bases and J by 11 bases, leaving 7 bases between them. CDR3 length: 11 amino acids.

The rearrangement uses TRBV5-1 and TRBJ1-1, with D perhaps matching TRBD1 (6 bases). CDR3 size: 16 residues. Germline loops: CDR1 SGHRS, CDR2 YFSETQ. Deletions cut 3 bases from V and 5 bases from J, with 20 bases between. As DNA, the CDR3 is TGCGCCAGCAGCTATTCACCGACAGGCTCGGGGACTGAAGCTTTCTTT. Translation: CASSYSPTGSGTEAFF.

The chain joins TRBV23-1 to TRBJ2-1; the D gene is possibly TRBD2 (6 bases). TRBV23-1 is labeled an ORF, and its function is uncertain. CDR3 length: 15 amino acids. Deletions cut 3 bases from V and 7 bases from J, with 16 bases between. CDR3 DNA sequence: TGCGCCAGCAGTCATGACCGGGGGTTTATGAATGAGCAGTTCTTC. Translated: CASSHDRGFMNEQFF.

The rearrangement joins TRBV30 to TRBJ2-7; tentatively, D is TRBD1 (6 bases). CDR1 and CDR2 from the germline V gene are GTSNPN and SVGIG (reference sequence). The germline V and J ends were trimmed by 4 bases and 5 bases, with 9 bases remaining between them. The CDR3 is made up of 11 amino acids. CDR3 region: CAWNRVHEQYF. The DNA for the CDR3 is TGTGCCTGGAACAGGGTCCACGAGCAGTACTTC.

The rearrangement links TRBV30 to TRBJ1-2; no clear D gene. Germline CDR1 is GTSNPN and CDR2 is SVGIG (reference sequence). Trimming removed 0 bases at V and 7 bases at J, with 12 bases between. This CDR3 spans 13 amino acids. The CDR3 bases are TGTGCCTGGAGTGTAACTCAGGTGGTTGGCTACACCTTC. This codes for CAWSVTQVVGYTF.

In this sample, this clone turned up a few times. V gene TRBV5-1 combines with J gene TRBJ2-5; D is undetermined. The V end was cut by 2 bases, the J end by 2 bases, with 13 bases between. Germline V gene sequence: CDR1 SGHRS, CDR2 YFSETQ. The CDR3 contains 15 residues. Written as DNA, the CDR3 is TGCGCCAGCAGCTTTCTCCCGGCAGGACAAGAGACCCAGTACTTC. Its protein is CASSFLPAGQETQYF.

The chain carries TRBV30 and TRBJ2-3; tentatively, D is TRBD1 (6 bases). Trimming stripped 8 bases from V and 4 bases from J, with 16 bases between. Germline V lookup: CDR1 GTSNPN, CDR2 SVGIG (reference sequence). This CDR3 contains 13 residues. This chain's CDR3 is CALGQGSPDTQYF. The CDR3 DNA is TGTGCCCTGGGGCAGGGGAGTCCAGATACGCAGTATTTT.